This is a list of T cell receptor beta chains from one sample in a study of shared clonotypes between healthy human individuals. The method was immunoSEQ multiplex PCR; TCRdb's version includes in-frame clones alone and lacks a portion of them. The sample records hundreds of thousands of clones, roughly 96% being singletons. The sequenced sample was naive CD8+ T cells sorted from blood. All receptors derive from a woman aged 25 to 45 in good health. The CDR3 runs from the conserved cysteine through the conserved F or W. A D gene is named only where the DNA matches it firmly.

CDR3aa: CASSLEGIGTEAFF; CDR3nt: TGTGCCAGCAGTTTGGAGGGAATCGGCACTGAAGCTTTCTTT; d_gene: .; v_gene: TRBV28; j_gene: TRBJ1-1
CDR3aa: CAWSAGMGTNEKLFF; CDR3nt: TGTGCCTGGAGCGCAGGGATGGGAACTAATGAAAAACTGTTTTTT; d_gene: .; v_gene: TRBV30; j_gene: TRBJ1-4
CDR3aa: CASLIGQGTGELFF; CDR3nt: TGTGCCAGCCTGATCGGGCAGGGTACCGGGGAGCTGTTTTTT; d_gene: .; v_gene: TRBV6-5; j_gene: TRBJ2-2
CDR3aa: CASSPFKGQYTYNEQFF; CDR3nt: TGTGCCAGCTCACCCTTTAAGGGGCAGTATACTTACAATGAGCAGTTCTTC; d_gene: .; v_gene: TRBV18; j_gene: TRBJ2-1
CDR3aa: CASTSRVGMVEQYF; CDR3nt: TGCGCCAGCACCTCGCGTGTGGGGATGGTCGAGCAGTACTTC; d_gene: .; v_gene: TRBV4-1; j_gene: TRBJ2-7
CDR3aa: CASSAENKNTGELFF; CDR3nt: TGTGCCAGCAGCGCAGAGAATAAGAACACCGGGGAGCTGTTTTTT; d_gene: .; v_gene: TRBV9; j_gene: TRBJ2-2
CDR3aa: CASSFGKGVGLAVYEQYF; CDR3nt: TGTGCCAGCAGCTTCGGGAAAGGTGTCGGACTAGCGGTCTACGAGCAGTACTTC; d_gene: TRBD2; v_gene: TRBV7-9; j_gene: TRBJ2-7
CDR3aa: CASSLDRVYEQYF; CDR3nt: TGCGCCAGCAGCCTGGACAGGGTATACGAGCAGTACTTC; d_gene: TRBD1; v_gene: TRBV5-1; j_gene: TRBJ2-7
CDR3aa: CASSIGVTEAFF; CDR3nt: TGTGCCAGTAGTATCGGGGTTACTGAAGCTTTCTTT; d_gene: .; v_gene: TRBV19; j_gene: TRBJ1-1
CDR3aa: CASSLGSHSNQPQHF; CDR3nt: TGTGCCAGCAGTTTAGGGTCCCACAGCAATCAGCCCCAGCATTTT; d_gene: .; v_gene: TRBV27; j_gene: TRBJ1-5
CDR3aa: CASSPPRGRAVWELFF; CDR3nt: TGTGCCAGCTCACCACCTCGCGGGAGGGCCGTCTGGGAGCTGTTTTTT; d_gene: TRBD2; v_gene: TRBV18; j_gene: TRBJ2-2
CDR3aa: CASRGWREGADTQYF; CDR3nt: TGTGCCAGCAGGGGTTGGCGGGAGGGAGCAGATACGCAGTATTTT; d_gene: TRBD2; v_gene: TRBV2; j_gene: TRBJ2-3
CDR3aa: CASSASQGVNTGELFF; CDR3nt: TGTGCCAGCAGCGCCTCGCAAGGGGTAAACACCGGGGAGCTGTTTTTT; d_gene: .; v_gene: TRBV9; j_gene: TRBJ2-2
CDR3aa: CASSLTGELFF; CDR3nt: TGTGCCAGCTCACTGACCGGGGAGCTGTTTTTT; d_gene: .; v_gene: TRBV18; j_gene: TRBJ2-2
CDR3aa: CASSSPLMEQFF; CDR3nt: TGTGCCAGTAGTTCCCCGCTCATGGAGCAGTTCTTC; d_gene: .; v_gene: TRBV19; j_gene: TRBJ2-1
CDR3aa: CASSSPLAGYEQYF; CDR3nt: TGTGCCAGTAGTAGCCCATTGGCCGGGTACGAGCAGTACTTC; d_gene: .; v_gene: TRBV19; j_gene: TRBJ2-7
CDR3aa: CASSLRQDNEQFF; CDR3nt: TGTGCCAGCAGCTTAAGACAGGACAATGAGCAGTTCTTC; d_gene: .; v_gene: TRBV7-3; j_gene: TRBJ2-1
CDR3aa: CASSQGGTYNEQFF; CDR3nt: TGTGCCAGCAGCCAAGGGGGTACCTACAATGAGCAGTTCTTC; d_gene: .; v_gene: TRBV14; j_gene: TRBJ2-1
CDR3aa: CASSPRTGPYEQYF; CDR3nt: TGTGCCAGCAGTCCTCGGACTGGACCCTACGAGCAGTACTTC; d_gene: .; v_gene: TRBV6-9; j_gene: TRBJ2-7
CDR3aa: CSVESVRGGSKSYEQYF; CDR3nt: TGCAGCGTTGAATCAGTTCGCGGCGGGAGTAAAAGCTACGAGCAGTACTTC; d_gene: TRBD2; v_gene: TRBV29-1; j_gene: TRBJ2-7
CDR3aa: CASSLSPAGASHEQYF; CDR3nt: TGTGCCAGCAGCTTAAGTCCCGCAGGGGCATCCCACGAGCAGTACTTC; d_gene: .; v_gene: TRBV7-8; j_gene: TRBJ2-7
CDR3aa: CASSQDLRAGYTF; CDR3nt: TGCGCCAGCAGCCAAGATTTGCGGGCTGGCTACACCTTC; d_gene: .; v_gene: TRBV4-1; j_gene: TRBJ1-2
CDR3aa: CAWIGQARDGYTF; CDR3nt: TGTGCCTGGATAGGACAGGCCCGGGATGGCTACACCTTC; d_gene: TRBD1; v_gene: TRBV30; j_gene: TRBJ1-2
CDR3aa: CASSIDLYGGYEQYF; CDR3nt: TGTGCCAGTAGTATAGATCTATATGGGGGTTACGAGCAGTACTTC; d_gene: .; v_gene: TRBV19; j_gene: TRBJ2-7
CDR3aa: CASSYSEGNTEAFF; CDR3nt: TGTGCCAGCAGTTACTCGGAGGGGAACACTGAAGCTTTCTTT; d_gene: .; v_gene: TRBV6-6; j_gene: TRBJ1-1
CDR3aa: CASSFFGPTEGAFF; CDR3nt: TGTGCCAGCAGTTTTTTTGGACCTACGGAGGGAGCTTTCTTT; d_gene: .; v_gene: TRBV28; j_gene: TRBJ1-1
CDR3aa: CASSYEGGSYNEQFF; CDR3nt: TGTGCCAGCAGTTACGAGGGAGGCTCCTACAATGAGCAGTTCTTC; d_gene: .; v_gene: TRBV6-5; j_gene: TRBJ2-1
CDR3aa: CASSHRDSYEQYF; CDR3nt: TGCGCCAGCAGCCATCGGGACAGCTACGAGCAGTACTTC; d_gene: TRBD1; v_gene: TRBV4-1; j_gene: TRBJ2-7
CDR3aa: CASSPGQGYSGNTIYF; CDR3nt: TGTGCCAGCAGCCCAGGACAGGGGTACTCTGGAAACACCATATATTTT; d_gene: TRBD1; v_gene: TRBV11-2; j_gene: TRBJ1-3
CDR3aa: CASSEGRGLMNTEAFF; CDR3nt: TGCGCCAGCAGCGAAGGTCGGGGGCTAATGAACACTGAAGCTTTCTTT; d_gene: .; v_gene: TRBV4-1; j_gene: TRBJ1-1
CDR3aa: CASSTRQGTFYEQYF; CDR3nt: TGTGCCAGCAGTACACGACAGGGAACCTTTTACGAGCAGTACTTC; d_gene: TRBD1; v_gene: TRBV28; j_gene: TRBJ2-7
CDR3aa: CASSLTGTYEQYF; CDR3nt: TGTGCCAGCAGCTTGACCGGGACCTACGAGCAGTACTTC; d_gene: .; v_gene: TRBV5-8; j_gene: TRBJ2-7
CDR3aa: CASSPGASEQYF; CDR3nt: TGTGCCAGCAGCCCAGGGGCCAGCGAGCAGTACTTC; d_gene: .; v_gene: TRBV5-4; j_gene: TRBJ2-7
CDR3aa: CASSLSWLRGLTGEQYF; CDR3nt: TGTGCCAGCAGTTTATCGTGGTTGAGGGGGCTGACGGGCGAGCAGTACTTC; d_gene: TRBD1; v_gene: TRBV27; j_gene: TRBJ2-7
CDR3aa: CASSAYGLNTEAFF; CDR3nt: TGTGCCAGCAGCGCGTACGGACTGAACACTGAAGCTTTCTTT; d_gene: .; v_gene: TRBV27; j_gene: TRBJ1-1
CDR3aa: CASSFSGGEFNYEQYF; CDR3nt: TGTGCCAGCAGTTTTTCCGGAGGGGAGTTTAACTACGAGCAGTACTTC; d_gene: .; v_gene: TRBV27; j_gene: TRBJ2-7